The 3 T cell receptor beta chains listed next were all sequenced from one sample in a study of a mutant IDH1 vaccine in newly diagnosed glioma. The antigens these receptors bind are not known. Described time point: week 23, last vaccination. A single vaccine dose contained 300 ug of mutant IDH1 20-mer peptide, and topical imiquimod was used with it. Clones were sequenced by immunoSEQ multiplex PCR, and TCRdb holds only the in-frame ones, with some missing. The profile shows tens of thousands of clones, around 87% of them singletons. The specimen comprised PBMCs, sampled from a glioma patient whose treatment included an IDH1 peptide vaccine. Receptors originate from a man in his forties with glioma.

The V and J genes are TRBV9 and TRBJ1-6; D is perhaps TRBD1 (5 bases). Germline V gives CDR1 SGDLS, CDR2 YYNGEE. The CDR3 totals 14 residues. Trimming removed 0 bases at V and 6 bases at J, with 7 bases between. CDR3 DNA sequence: TGTGCCAGCAGCGTAGCAGGGCGTAATTCACCCCTCCACTTT. It yields the protein CASSVAGRNSPLHF.

This chain joins TRBV6-6 and TRBJ2-5, with D perhaps matching TRBD1 or TRBD2 (6 bases each). V was cut by 4 bases and J by 4 bases, with 19 bases left in between. Germline values: CDR1 MNHNY, CDR2 SVGAGI (reference sequence). The CDR3 is 16 residues long. As DNA, the CDR3 is TGTGCCAGCAGTTTCGGGGGCAGGGGACGGGGAGAGACCCAGTACTTC. This translates into CASSFGGRGRGETQYF.

V is TRBV11-2 and J is TRBJ2-1; D not resolved. The CDR3 consists of 12 residues. V lost 1 base, J lost 6 bases, and 4 bases lay in between. Germline CDR1 is SGHAT and CDR2 is FQNNGV. Here the CDR3 reads CASSLVVNEQFF. DNA of the CDR3: TGTGCCAGCAGCTTAGTCGTCAATGAGCAGTTCTTC.